This note documents a single TCR beta chain sequence. This clonotype was observed many times. There is no known antigen for this receptor. Base qualities are missing; no much larger clone stands one base away. V is reduced by 6 bases and J by 9 bases, leaving a spacing of 12 bases between them. The CDR3 numbers 12 residues from cysteine through phenylalanine. Only CDR3 DNA remains: 36 bases, in frame from the first base. The germline V gene provides CDR1 LGHNA and CDR2 YSLEER. Preparation of the library involved 5' RACE. The ligated cDNA was amplified in four rounds of PCR with nested alpha and beta constant region primers together with the SP2 primer. TCR RNA was reverse transcribed with SuperScript IV using alpha and beta constant region primers for the blood and skin samples. T4 RNA ligase 1 was used to ligate an oligonucleotide containing the Illumina SP2 primer and a UMI to the 3' end of the cDNA. The 12-nucleotide UMI was composed of two random hexamers separated by an eight-base spacer, which was included to prevent hairpin formation. TCR alpha and beta chain libraries were processed separately from the second PCR onward, with dual indexing for multiplexing. After pooling, the indexed libraries were analyzed by capillary electrophoresis and sequenced on either an Illumina MiSeq or NextSeq. PhiX DNA at about 5-7% was added to the libraries to raise base diversity and improve cluster recognition. In the original analysis: UMIs were extracted from read 2 by Demultiplexor and combined with the TCR sequence from read 1, and reads were split according to sample indices. Decombinator identified V and J genes and V-J junctions and gave each TCR a five-part identifier that included V and J deletions. UMIs were used by Collapsinator to correct sequencing errors and PCR amplification heterogeneity, so that a UMI-based abundance was obtained for each TCR. CDR3Translator turned identifiers into nucleotide sequence, translated that sequence into amino acids, and pulled out CDR3 regions based on terminal motifs. Error-corrected alpha and beta TCR counts from blood and skin were compared after normalization to input RNA amount. TCRdb reprocessed the public reads (quality trimming at Q25 with fastp, clone calling with MiXCR) and kept in-frame beta chains. Rows are unified per CDR3 protein, each entry keeping the most common DNA and genes. These V and J calls derive from TCRdb rather than the authors' analysis. The sample contains tens of thousands of distinct CDR3 sequences, about 4.8% of them found a single time. Together, the top ten hold around 0.8% of the sample.

A robust, sensitive protocol for the amplification, sequencing and analysis of TCRs was described in the study, in which 3' ligation of a UMI-containing oligonucleotide to TCR cDNA was used. For whole blood analysis, approximately 2.7 ml of peripheral blood was drawn from adult healthy volunteers into Tempus tubes, and RNA was extracted according to the manufacturer's instructions. Total RNA was treated with RQ1 DNase, without cell sorting, prior to reverse transcription, with an input of roughly 1 to 1,100 ng being targeted. Libraries were prepared from skin biopsies and whole blood to test how robust the pipeline was in samples where T cells are a minority population. The data were obtained in a study of naive and memory T cell subsets (dated by TCRdb to about 2017). For the study in its entirety: In the figure summarizing the skin biopsy and whole blood samples, approximately ten blood donors, 7 tuberculin skin test biopsies and 3 saline control biopsies were reported. PCR2 was typically performed as a SYBR Green qPCR that was stopped at a set threshold, although end-point PCR (approximately 6 cycles) could be used instead for low-input samples. The full study reports these points: The RNA-based method was acknowledged as potentially sensitive to TCR transcript changes with T cell activation and differentiation.

The source of this sequence is a female donor in good health. The V and J segments used are TRBV4-3 and TRBJ2-1; the best D guess is TRBD2, with 6 bases matching. The CDR3 loop reads CASRDCSGEQFF. The DNA sequence is as follows: TGCGCCAGCAGGGATTGTAGCGGTGAGCAGTTCTTC.